One sample yielded the 21 T cell receptor beta chains listed below, sequenced in a study of blood T cell repertoires in COVID-19. Measured with immunoSEQ multiplex PCR; TCRdb has only the in-frame clones, and not every one. This sample has almost 350,000 clones; roughly 86% occur once, and the top ten carry approximately 0.97%. The sequenced sample was PBMCs or T cells enriched from blood (not recorded which). The receptors shown here come from a woman aged 30 to 39 who had been exposed to COVID-19.

The chain carries TRBV6-5 and TRBJ2-7; 7 bases are a match to TRBD2. The CDR3 runs to 14 residues. J lost 6 bases, V lost 10 bases, and 15 bases had no gene match. The germline CDR1 and CDR2 sequences are MNHEY and SVGAGI. This CDR3 is CATILGGGVGEQYF. For the CDR3, the DNA is TGTGCCACCATATTGGGGGGAGGGGTTGGCGAGCAGTACTTC.

J is TRBJ1-4 and V is TRBV28; possible D gene TRBD1, 5 bases. Germline-derived CDR1 and CDR2 are MDHEN and SYDVKM. Trimming took off 4 bases at V and 3 bases at J, with 18 bases between the two ends. The CDR3 totals 17 residues. CDR3 nucleotides: TGTGCCAGCAGTTCAAATCCCTCAGGGTACCCTAATGAAAAACTGTTTTTT. It specifies CASSSNPSGYPNEKLFF.

This chain connects TRBV2 to TRBJ2-1, with 12 bases lining up with TRBD2. Germline lookup yields CDR1 SNHLY and CDR2 FYNNEI. The CDR3 is made up of 16 amino acids. The trim removed 7 bases at V and 8 bases at J, leaving 12 bases unmatched. The CDR3 loop is CASTAQTSGSTDEQFF. In DNA form, the CDR3 reads TGTGCCAGCACCGCCCAGACTAGCGGGAGTACCGATGAGCAGTTCTTC. The whole variable domain, filled in from reference TRBV2 and TRBJ2-1, reads EPEVTQTPSHQVTQMGQEVILRCVPISNHLYFYWYRQILGQKVEFLVSFYNNEISEKSEIFDDQFSVERPDGSNFTLKIRSTKLEDSAMYFCASTAQTSGSTDEQFFGPGTRLTVL.

The chain links TRBV2 to TRBJ2-7; weak D call: TRBD1 (5 bases). Trimming pared 5 bases from V and 7 bases from J, leaving 24 bases between. The CDR3 is 16 residues long. In germline, CDR1 is SNHLY, CDR2 FYNNEI. CDR3 nucleotide sequence: TGTGCCAGCAGTTTTACAGGCACGACTTCTCCGCGGGAGCAGTACTTC. It encodes CASSFTGTTSPREQYF.

The rearrangement uses TRBV15 and TRBJ2-3; 7 bases fit TRBD2. The CDR3 covers 15 residues. Germline CDR1 is LNHNV and CDR2 is YYDKDF (reference sequence). After removal of 4 bases from V and 6 bases from J, the junction contained 10 bases not matched to a gene. The CDR3: CATSINRGGRDTQYF. The CDR3, as DNA: TGTGCCACCAGCATCAACCGGGGAGGGCGCGATACGCAGTATTTT. The complete variable domain, with remaining parts taken from reference TRBV15 and TRBJ2-3, reads DAMVIQNPRYQVTQFGKPVTLSCSQTLNHNVMYWYQQKSSQAPKLLFHYYDKDFNNEADTPDNFQSRRPNTSFCFLDIRSPGLGDTAMYLCATSINRGGRDTQYFGPGTRLTVL.

V and J are TRBV11-2 and TRBJ2-7, with 8 bases that match TRBD2. The CDR3 loop spans 15 amino acids. Germline V gene lookup returns CDR1 SGHAT and CDR2 FQNNGV. V lost 1 base to trimming and J lost 1 base; unmatched junction nucleotides: 3. CDR3 residues: CASSLGGLVSYEQYF. The CDR3 DNA reads TGTGCCAGCAGCTTAGGGGGACTAGTTTCCTACGAGCAGTACTTC. Combining the CDR3 with reference TRBV11-2 and TRBJ2-7 gives the whole variable domain EAGVAQSPRYKIIEKRQSVAFWCNPISGHATLYWYQQILGQGPKLLIQFQNNGVVDDSQLPKDRFSAERLKGVDSTLKIQPAKLEDSAVYLCASSLGGLVSYEQYFGPGTRLTVT.

The chain links TRBV5-5 to TRBJ2-1, with 7 positions matching TRBD2. V was pared by 4 bases and J by 10 bases, with 14 bases of the junction left unmatched. The CDR3 runs 15 residues. Germline V gene sequence: CDR1 SGHKS, CDR2 YYEKEE (reference sequence). The CDR3 coding sequence is TGTGCCAGCAGCCCGGTGGTTGGCGGGAGTGGGGAGCAGTTCTTC. Its translation: CASSPVVGGSGEQFF.

The rearrangement joins TRBV27 to TRBJ2-1; TRBD2 aligns across 8 bases. The ends lost 6 bases at V and 0 bases at J; junction bases unmatched: 13. This CDR3 comprises 18 residues. The germline CDR1 and CDR2 sequences are MNHEY and SMNVEV (reference sequence). The CDR3 DNA reads as TGTGCCAGCAGGCCCGGGAGACTAGCGTCCCACTCCTACAATGAGCAGTTCTTC. Translation: CASRPGRLASHSYNEQFF.

A single count supports this clone. The chain employs TRBV28 and TRBJ2-2; 7 nucleotides agree with TRBD1. V shed 10 bases, J shed 4 bases, and the junction held 12 bases outside the gene matches. CDR1 is MDHEN, CDR2 SYDVKM, per germline. The CDR3 sequence is 15 residues long. This CDR3 is CATRRIEGATGELFF. CDR3 in DNA: TGTGCCACACGTCGCATAGAGGGGGCCACCGGGGAGCTGTTTTTT.

The chain links TRBV19 to TRBJ1-4, with 7 bases identical to TRBD1. The CDR3 is made up of 17 amino acids. J was trimmed by 0 bases and V by 3 bases; bases with no gene match: 7. Germline V CDR1 and CDR2: LNHDA, SQIVND (reference sequence). The chain's CDR3 is CASSIYGTDATNEKLFF. In DNA form, the CDR3 reads TGTGCCAGTAGTATTTACGGGACAGACGCAACTAATGAAAAACTGTTTTTT.

The genes are TRBV6-5 and TRBJ2-5, with D perhaps matching TRBD1 (6 bases). V lost 0 bases, J lost 4 bases, and 12 bases lay in between. Germline CDR1 reads MNHEY; CDR2 reads SVGAGI. The CDR3 consists of 15 residues. CDR3 sequence reads: CASSYSVQGTETQYF. The CDR3, as DNA: TGTGCCAGCAGTTACTCAGTCCAGGGGACAGAGACCCAGTACTTC.

The J gene is TRBJ2-7, the V gene TRBV2; 12 nucleotides agree with TRBD2. The germline V gene has CDR1 SNHLY and CDR2 FYNNEI. V shed 9 bases, J shed 1 base, and the junction held 1 base outside the gene matches. The CDR3 contains 13 residues. The CDR3 here is CARGLAGSYEQYF. CDR3 bases: TGTGCCAGGGGACTAGCGGGTTCCTACGAGCAGTACTTC. The full variable domain, in which reference TRBV2 and TRBJ2-7 provide the parts outside the CDR3, is EPEVTQTPSHQVTQMGQEVILRCVPISNHLYFYWYRQILGQKVEFLVSFYNNEISEKSEIFDDQFSVERPDGSNFTLKIRSTKLEDSAMYFCARGLAGSYEQYFGPGTRLTVT.

CDR3 nucleotides: TGTGCCAGCAGAGCCGACACCGCTAACTATGGCTACACCTTC. It specifies CASRADTANYGYTF. This sequence joins TRBV6-5 and TRBJ1-2; D not certain. Germline values: CDR1 MNHEY, CDR2 SVGAGI. The CDR3 sequence is 14 residues long. V shed 6 bases and J shed 0 bases, with 11 bases lying between them.

V is TRBV2 and J is TRBJ2-3; 7 bases map to TRBD2. The CDR3 totals 12 residues. J gave up 7 bases and V 11 bases, and 9 bases lay outside the gene matches. Germline CDR1 SNHLY, CDR2 FYNNEI. CDR3: CAEGTTAYTQYF. The CDR3 region has the DNA TGTGCCGAGGGGACTACCGCCTATACGCAGTATTTT.

The chain combines TRBV5-1 with TRBJ2-7; 9 bases are shared with TRBD1. V lost 3 bases, J lost 7 bases, and 14 bases stayed unmatched. The CDR3 spans 16 residues. The germline V gene has CDR1 SGHRS and CDR2 YFSETQ. The CDR3 loop is CASSSQPGQGSGEQYF. The CDR3 DNA is TGCGCCAGCAGCTCGCAACCGGGACAGGGTTCGGGTGAGCAGTACTTC.

The CDR3 coding sequence is TGTGCCAGCAGTGGGGAAGCGGGGGTCTCCTACGAGCAGTACTTC. Residues: CASSGEAGVSYEQYF. This sequence joins TRBV2 and TRBJ2-7, with 8 bases matching TRBD2. The CDR3 consists of 15 residues. From germline, CDR1 is SNHLY and CDR2 FYNNEI. V was pared by 4 bases and J by 0 bases, with 5 bases of the junction left unmatched.

This rearrangement joins TRBV6-6 to TRBJ2-7, with no clear D. The germline V gene has CDR1 MNHNY and CDR2 SVGAGI (reference sequence). V was shortened by 0 bases and J by 7 bases, with 7 bases between the two germline ends. The CDR3 covers 12 residues. Written as DNA, the CDR3 is TGTGCCAGCAGTTACTCGCGACTTGAGCAGTACTTC. Protein product: CASSYSRLEQYF.

This chain connects TRBV19 to TRBJ1-3; 8 bases line up with TRBD1. The ends lost 3 bases at V and 8 bases at J; junction bases unmatched: 15. The CDR3 is made up of 17 amino acids. The germline CDR1 and CDR2 sequences are LNHDA and SQIVND (reference sequence). DNA of the CDR3: TGTGCCAGTAGTATTTCCTGGGCGGACAGGGCTCGGGACACCATATATTTT. As protein: CASSISWADRARDTIYF.

V is TRBV7-6 and J is TRBJ2-1; maybe TRBD2 (6 bases). Per germline, CDR1 SGHVS and CDR2 FNYEAQ. The CDR3 loop spans 15 amino acids. V was pared by 3 bases and J by 10 bases, with 19 bases between. The CDR3 here is CASSLGLAGSGEQFF. The CDR3 DNA reads TGTGCCAGCAGCTTGGGACTCGCAGGTAGTGGGGAGCAGTTCTTC.

This clone has a single count. This chain joins TRBV19 and TRBJ1-5; D is perhaps TRBD1 (5 bases). The CDR3 has 14 residues. The V gene's germline CDR1 is LNHDA and CDR2 SQIVND (reference sequence). V was trimmed by 3 bases and J by 6 bases, leaving 12 bases between them. The CDR3 region is CASSMEEGTQPQHF. CDR3 DNA sequence: TGTGCCAGTAGTATGGAGGAGGGGACTCAGCCCCAGCATTTT.

V gene TRBV30 combines with J gene TRBJ1-2, with TRBD1 identical over 7 bases. The junction had 3 bases not matched to a gene; V was cut back by 4 bases and J by 4 bases. Germline V lookup: CDR1 GTSNPN, CDR2 SVGIG (reference sequence). This CDR3 is built from 12 residues. The CDR3 spells CAWMDRSYGYTF. CDR3 nucleotide sequence: TGTGCCTGGATGGACAGGTCCTATGGCTACACCTTC. The whole variable domain, remainder taken from reference TRBV30 and TRBJ1-2, is SQTIHQWPATLVQPVGSPLSLECTVEGTSNPNLYWYRQAAGRGLQLLFYSVGIGQISSEVPQNLSASRPQDRQFILSSKKLLLSDSGFYLCAWMDRSYGYTFGSGTRLTVV.